Listed here are 2 T cell receptor beta chains from one sample, sequenced in a study of cytomegalovirus exposure and HLA in healthy donors. The primer mix had 60 Vbeta and 13 Jbeta primers. Sequenced by immunoSEQ multiplex PCR; TCRdb stores in-frame clones only, minus some. The sample table sets out approximately 100,000 clones. Sequenced input: PBMCs. The receptors stem from a man aged 50 to 59 in good health and CMV-seropositive.

This chain joins TRBV2 and TRBJ1-5; D may be TRBD1 (6 bases). The V gene's germline CDR1 is SNHLY and CDR2 FYNNEI. The CDR3 is 15 amino acids. V lost 4 bases and J 6 bases, leaving 16 bases between the germline ends. The CDR3 DNA is TGTGCCAGCAGTGTTACAGGGAGGGGGGTTCAGCCCCAGCATTTT. Protein: CASSVTGRGVQPQHF.

This sequence joins TRBV30 and TRBJ1-2; the match to TRBD1 covers 9 bases. The CDR3 runs to 13 residues. CDR1 and CDR2 (germline): GTSNPN, SVGIG (reference sequence). V was clipped by 5 bases and J by 7 bases; unmatched bases: 8. The CDR3 region has the DNA TGTGCCTGGGGGAGACAGGGGGAGGCTGGCTACACCTTC. Its translation is CAWGRQGEAGYTF.